Presented here are 32 T cell receptor beta chains from one specimen sequenced in a study of T cell clonality in common variable immunodeficiency. Assay: immunoSEQ multiplex PCR; the TCRdb copy retains only in-frame clones and omits some. Listed for the sample are about 35,000 clones, none seen a single time. The sequencing input was peripheral blood mononuclear cells. The receptors derive from a person aged 18 to 75 in good health.

The table lists this clone with many counts. One end of the junction varies from germline; a read error may be responsible. The observed sequence ends 3 residues before the CDR3 terminus, with the missing tail filled in from the germline J gene. The gene calls are TRBV2 and TRBJ1-1; possibly TRBD1 for D (6 bases). This CDR3 is built from 18 residues. CDR1 SNHLY and CDR2 FYNNEI come from the germline V gene. Here the CDR3 reads CASCELRTASSLNAEAFF. CDR3 DNA (partial): TGTGCCAGCTGTGAACTCAGGACAGCAAGTTCCCTTAACGCTGAA.

There are many counts of this clone. The read finishes 3 residues shy of the CDR3 end, and the germline J gene is used to complete it. This chain uses TRBV10-3 with TRBJ2-7; no definite D call. The germline V gene has CDR1 ENHRY and CDR2 SYGVKD. The V end was cut by 3 bases, the J end by 3 bases, with 6 bases between. The CDR3 length is 12 residues. CDR3 DNA, as far as it was read: TGTGCCATCAGTGACCCCCGCTACGAG. This gives the protein CAISDPRYE. The whole CDR3 region reads CAISDPRYEQYF.

This clone was observed at least ten times. The read ends 3 residues shy of where the CDR3 ends; the end is completed using the germline J gene. The J gene is TRBJ2-3, the V gene TRBV20-1; the match to TRBD2 covers 11 bases. After removal of 6 bases from V and 3 bases from J, the junction contained 23 bases not matched to a gene. The CDR3 runs 20 residues. The germline V gene encodes CDR1 DFQATT and CDR2 SNEGSKA (reference sequence). The covered CDR3 bases are TGCAGTGCCACAGGGGGTTCCGAATCGATAACTAGCGGGAGTACAGATACG. This translates into CSATGGSESITSGSTDT. The CDR3 in its entirety is CSATGGSESITSGSTDTQYF.

This clone was found many times. The CDR3 extends 3 residues past the end of the read, so its final part is completed from the germline J gene. The chain joins TRBV6-4 to TRBJ2-7, with a tentative D call TRBD1 (5 bases). Trimming took off 7 bases at V and 5 bases at J, with 18 bases between the two ends. The germline CDR1 and CDR2 sequences are MRHNA and SNTAGT. The CDR3 length is 14 residues. The part of the CDR3 DNA that was read is TGTGCCAGCACTCCCTGGGCAGGGTCCCACGAG. It is translated as CASTPWAGSHE. The entire CDR3 protein reads CASTPWAGSHEQYF.

This clone was observed a few times. The read gets to within 3 residues of the CDR3 end, and the germline J gene fills in the rest. The rearrangement joins TRBV7-9 to TRBJ1-2, with D possibly TRBD1 on 5 matching bases. The germline CDR1 and CDR2 sequences are SEHNR and FQNEAQ (reference sequence). The CDR3 is 14 residues long. The ends were cut back, 4 bases at V and 6 bases at J, with 15 bases in the middle. The CDR3 bases that were read are TGTGCCAGCAGCTCCCAACAGGCGAGTGATGGC. The encoded protein is CASSSQQASDG. The entire CDR3 sequence reads CASSSQQASDGYTF.

In its sample, this clone was seen many times. The read gets to within 3 residues of the CDR3 end, and the germline J gene fills in the rest. The chain carries TRBV5-4 and TRBJ1-1; maybe TRBD1 (6 bases). The ends were cut back, 4 bases at V and 2 bases at J, with 9 bases in the middle. The CDR3 spans 13 residues. The germline V gene encodes CDR1 SGHNT and CDR2 YYREEE (reference sequence). Partial CDR3 DNA: TGTGCCAGCAGCGGACAGACCAACACTGAA. Translating it yields CASSGQTNTE. The full CDR3 sequence reads CASSGQTNTEAFF.

This clone was found many times. The observed sequence ends 3 residues before the CDR3 terminus, with the missing tail filled in from the germline J gene. The chain has TRBV7-3 and TRBJ2-3, with 12 bases matching TRBD2. Trimming removed 5 bases from V and 6 bases from J; junction bases left unmatched: 3. The CDR3 extends over 14 amino acids. CDR1 SGHTA and CDR2 FQGTGA come from the germline V gene. The CDR3 sequence: CASSPLAGGDTQYF. The DNA read from the CDR3 is TGTGCCAGCAGCCCACTAGCGGGAGGTGATACG.

Ten or more counts support this clone. The part of the CDR3 DNA that was read is TGTGCCAGCAGTGGCCAGTCTCAGAACGAG. Translation: CASSGQSQNE. The complete CDR3 protein is CASSGQSQNEQYF. The chain couples TRBV6-1 to TRBJ2-7; D call uncertain. The DNA ends 3 residues before the CDR3 does, and the rest of the CDR3 is filled in from the germline J gene. The CDR3 length is 13 residues. V dropped 4 bases and J dropped 5 bases, with 12 bases sitting between them. Germline-derived CDR1 and CDR2 are MNHNS and SASEGT.

This clone was counted ten times or more. The CDR3 end falls 3 residues outside the read, so it is completed with the germline J gene. This chain uses TRBV11-2 with TRBJ2-5; TRBD2 is a possible D gene (6 bases). The CDR3 sequence is 13 residues long. The V gene lost 2 bases and the J gene lost 3 bases, with 7 bases spanning the gap. In germline, CDR1 is SGHAT, CDR2 FQNNGV. CDR3 bases read: TGTGCCAGCAGCTTAACTAGCAAAGAGACC. Its translation: CASSLTSKET. The whole CDR3 sequence is CASSLTSKETQYF. The whole variable domain, filled in from reference TRBV11-2 and TRBJ2-5, reads EAGVAQSPRYKIIEKRQSVAFWCNPISGHATLYWYQQILGQGPKLLIQFQNNGVVDDSQLPKDRFSAERLKGVDSTLKIQPAKLEDSAVYLCASSLTSKETQYFGPGTRLLVL.

CDR3: CASSSHKKAFF. CDR3 DNA (partial): TGTGCCAGTAGTTCTCACAAGAAG. The chain joins TRBV19 to TRBJ1-1; D is ambiguous. The DNA ends 3 residues before the CDR3 does, and the rest of the CDR3 is filled in from the germline J gene. The germline V gene has CDR1 LNHDA and CDR2 SQIVND (reference sequence). This CDR3 spans 11 amino acids.

The table lists this clone with many counts. Read sequence stops 3 residues before the CDR3 end, and the germline J gene provides the missing end. This chain connects TRBV20-1 to TRBJ1-4; no clear D. The CDR3 runs 13 residues. V lost 3 bases, J lost 6 bases, and 11 bases lay in between. Germline CDR1 DFQATT, CDR2 SNEGSKA (reference sequence). The CDR3 sequence: CSASDGVDEKLFF. Incomplete CDR3 DNA: TGCAGTGCTAGCGACGGGGTTGATGAAAAA.

This clone was seen a handful of times. Read sequence stops 3 residues before the CDR3 end, and the germline J gene provides the missing end. The chain carries TRBV30 and TRBJ1-2; D may be TRBD1 (5 bases). The CDR3 runs to 17 residues. The germline V gene encodes CDR1 GTSNPN and CDR2 SVGIG (reference sequence). Partial CDR3 DNA: TGTGCCTGGAGGTCCCCCTCGGGGGAGAGCTCCTACAATGAC. Its translation is CAWRSPSGESSYND. The entire CDR3 protein is CAWRSPSGESSYNDYTF.

This clone was seen at least ten times. The CDR3 end lies 3 residues beyond the end of the read and is filled in from the germline J gene. This sequence joins TRBV5-5 and TRBJ2-7; D gene ambiguous. CDR1 and CDR2 from the germline V gene are SGHKS and YYEKEE (reference sequence). This CDR3 is built from 14 residues. V was cut by 0 bases and J by 3 bases, with 10 bases left in between. This CDR3 is CASSLAPRIYEQYF. CDR3 DNA, as far as it was read: TGTGCCAGCAGCTTGGCCCCCAGAATCTACGAG.

This clone was detected ten times or more. The CDR3 is cut off 3 residues early in the read; its end comes from the germline J gene. The chain is built from TRBV30 and TRBJ1-5; weak D call: TRBD1 (5 bases). The CDR3 length is 15 residues. Trimming removed 2 bases at V and 7 bases at J, with 18 bases between. Looked up from germline, CDR1 is GTSNPN and CDR2 is SVGIG (reference sequence). CDR3: CAWSLTSRAHQPQHF. The CDR3 bases that were read are TGTGCCTGGAGTCTTACGTCCAGGGCTCACCAGCCC.

Points on this clone: The sequenced fragment ends 3 residues before the CDR3 boundary, so the rest is inferred from the germline J gene. This chain links TRBV7-2 with TRBJ2-3; TRBD2 matches 7 bases. CDR1 is SGHTA, CDR2 FQGNSA, per germline. This CDR3 has 15 residues. CDR3 bases read: TGTGCCAGCAGCGTCACGACTAGCCGGGGGGAGACG. It codes for CASSVTTSRGET. In full, the CDR3 is CASSVTTSRGETQYF.

Note on this clone: Read data end 3 residues before the CDR3 end; the end is taken from the germline J gene. V gene TRBV18 combines with J gene TRBJ1-2; no definite D call. There are 17 residues in the CDR3. From germline, CDR1 is KGHSH and CDR2 LQKENI. V lost 1 base to trimming and J lost 1 base, with 16 bases between them. CDR3: CASSPRGQARINYGYTF. CDR3 bases read: TGTGCCAGCTCACCACGTGGCCAGGCCCGGATTAACTATGGC. The full variable domain, rest sourced from reference TRBV18 and TRBJ1-2, is NAGVMQNPRHLVRRRGQEARLRCSPMKGHSHVYWYRQLPEEGLKFMVYLQKENIIDESGMPKERFSAEFPKEGPSILRIQQVVRGDSAAYFCASSPRGQARINYGYTFGSGTRLTVV.

This clone was counted at least ten times. Sequencing ends 3 residues short of the CDR3 end; the germline J gene provides the rest. The chain carries TRBV20-1 and TRBJ2-1; the D is unclear. This CDR3 has 12 amino acids. V lost 5 bases, J lost 4 bases, and 9 bases lay in between. Germline CDR1 and CDR2: DFQATT and SNEGSKA (reference sequence). The CDR3 is CSADQTYNEQFF. The CDR3 DNA, read in part, is TGCAGTGCTGACCAGACTTACAATGAG.

This clone was counted many times. The CDR3 end lies 3 residues beyond the end of the read and is filled in from the germline J gene. The rearrangement uses TRBV20-1 and TRBJ2-4; TRBD1 is a possible D gene (7 bases). Per the germline V gene, CDR1 is DFQATT and CDR2 is SNEGSKA (reference sequence). With 5 bases removed from V and 1 base from J, the gap between germline ends came to 15 bases. The CDR3 spans 15 residues. CDR3 in amino acids: CSAQQGRRAKNIQYF. The covered CDR3 bases are TGCAGTGCTCAACAGGGGAGGAGGGCCAAAAACATT.

The table lists this clone with many counts. The CDR3 protein is CASSLEGLNGYTF. CDR3 DNA (partial): TGCGCCAGCAGCTTGGAGGGGTTAAATGGC. J is TRBJ1-2 and V is TRBV5-1; TRBD1 is a possible D gene (5 bases). The sequenced fragment ends 3 residues before the CDR3 boundary, so the rest is inferred from the germline J gene. The CDR3 has 13 amino acids. Trimming took off 0 bases at V and 6 bases at J, with 9 bases between the two ends. Germline loops: CDR1 SGHRS, CDR2 YFSETQ.

There are many counts of this clone. The CDR3 is cut off 3 residues early in the read; its end comes from the germline J gene. The V call is TRBV29-1, the J call TRBJ1-1; 10 bases are shared with TRBD1. There are 14 residues in the CDR3. The trim removed 8 bases at V and 7 bases at J, leaving 13 bases unmatched. Germline V lookup: CDR1 SQVTM, CDR2 ANQGSEA. Partial CDR3 DNA: TGCAGCTTCAAGGGACAGGGGAGAAGGGGTGAA. Translated, it gives CSFKGQGRRGE. The full CDR3 protein is CSFKGQGRRGEAFF.

The sample holds many counts of this clone. With the read ending 3 residues before the CDR3 end, the germline J gene is used to fill in that end. The chain couples TRBV30 to TRBJ1-3, with D unresolved. The CDR3 loop spans 13 amino acids. Germline CDR1 GTSNPN, CDR2 SVGIG (reference sequence). Trimming cost V 0 bases and J 4 bases, with 7 bases left between them. CDR3 protein: CAWSVLAGNTIYF. CDR3 DNA, as far as it was read: TGTGCCTGGAGTGTTTTGGCCGGAAACACC.

This clone was detected ten times or more. The read halts 3 residues ahead of the CDR3 end, with the missing end drawn from the germline J gene. The rearrangement links TRBV5-4 to TRBJ2-1, with D perhaps TRBD1 (6 bases). V was cut by 4 bases and J by 6 bases, with 17 bases left in between. Looked up from germline, CDR1 is SGHNT and CDR2 is YYREEE (reference sequence). The CDR3 is made up of 15 amino acids. The CDR3 is CASSPQGGGVNEQFF. The DNA read from the CDR3 is TGTGCCAGCAGCCCACAGGGCGGCGGCGTCAATGAG.

The sample holds many counts of this clone. The sequenced fragment ends 3 residues before the CDR3 boundary, so the rest is inferred from the germline J gene. The chain has TRBV7-2 and TRBJ2-3, with 9 nucleotides matching TRBD2. Germline-derived CDR1 and CDR2 are SGHTA and FQGNSA. The CDR3 contains 14 residues. After removal of 4 bases from V and 8 bases from J, the junction contained 7 bases not matched to a gene. The DNA read from the CDR3 is TGTGCCAGCAGCTCCTTAGCGGGAGTAGCTACG. Amino acid sequence: CASSSLAGVAT. The entire CDR3 protein reads CASSSLAGVATQYF.

This clone was detected ten times or more. The CDR3 end falls 3 residues outside the read, so it is completed with the germline J gene. The V and J genes are TRBV20-1 and TRBJ2-7, with 11 bases that match TRBD2. CDR3 length: 13 residues. With V trimmed by 6 bases and J by 4 bases, 5 bases remained unmatched. The germline V gene has CDR1 DFQATT and CDR2 SNEGSKA (reference sequence). The CDR3 loop is CSALLAGVYEQYF. CDR3 DNA (partial): TGCAGTGCGCTACTAGCGGGAGTGTACGAG.

This clone was seen many times. Incomplete CDR3 DNA: TGCGCCAGCAGCTCACAGGGAAACCACGAG. As protein: CASSSQGNHE. The full CDR3 is CASSSQGNHEQYF. The rearrangement links TRBV5-1 to TRBJ2-7; possible D gene TRBD1, 6 bases. The CDR3 end lies 3 residues beyond the end of the read and is filled in from the germline J gene. The CDR3 contains 13 residues. Germline CDR1 SGHRS, CDR2 YFSETQ. The germline V and J ends were trimmed by 3 bases and 5 bases, with 12 bases remaining between them.

This clone was detected ten times or more. The CDR3 extends 3 residues past the end of the read, so its final part is completed from the germline J gene. This chain joins TRBV18 and TRBJ2-3; tentative D call: TRBD2 (6 bases). Germline V gene data show CDR1 as KGHSH and CDR2 as LQKENI. This CDR3 is built from 16 residues. Between the trimmed V and J ends, which lost 0 bases and 1 base, there was a span of 11 bases. The DNA read from the CDR3 is TGTGCCAGCTCACCACCGGGGGGAGGAGGCACAGATACG. It encodes CASSPPGGGGTDT. The whole CDR3 region reads CASSPPGGGGTDTQYF. Using reference TRBV18 and TRBJ2-3 for the parts outside the CDR3, the full variable domain is NAGVMQNPRHLVRRRGQEARLRCSPMKGHSHVYWYRQLPEEGLKFMVYLQKENIIDESGMPKERFSAEFPKEGPSILRIQQVVRGDSAAYFCASSPPGGGGTDTQYFGPGTRLTVL.

Ten or more counts support this clone. The read ends 3 residues early relative to the CDR3; the germline J gene fills the gap. The rearrangement joins TRBV18 to TRBJ1-2, with D uncertain. Trimming shortened V by 3 bases and J by 3 bases, and 14 bases separated the two germline ends. CDR1 and CDR2 (germline): KGHSH, LQKENI. This CDR3 is 15 amino acids long. CDR3 DNA (partial): TGTGCCAGCTCACCCAACCTCGAGACTGACTATGGC. It specifies CASSPNLETDYG. The full CDR3 protein reads CASSPNLETDYGYTF.

This clone was seen at least ten times. CDR3 sequence reads: CSVRGKGGRETQYF. The part of the CDR3 DNA that was read is TGCAGTGTCCGCGGTAAAGGGGGACGGGAGACC. The chain joins TRBV20-1 to TRBJ2-5; a weak D match, TRBD1 (6 bases). Sequencing ends 3 residues short of the CDR3 end; the germline J gene provides the rest. Trimming removed 7 bases from V and 5 bases from J, with 20 bases in between. Germline CDR1 reads DFQATT; CDR2 reads SNEGSKA (reference sequence). The CDR3 is made up of 14 amino acids.

This clone came up many times. Read coverage stops 3 residues before the CDR3 terminus; the germline J gene supplies the remainder. V gene TRBV2 combines with J gene TRBJ2-1, with 10 bases aligning to TRBD2. This CDR3 is 17 amino acids long. Germline V gene lookup returns CDR1 SNHLY and CDR2 FYNNEI. V lost 0 bases to trimming and J lost 4 bases; unmatched junction nucleotides: 6. The CDR3 bases that were read are TGTGCCAGCAGTGAAGCGGTATTAGCGGGAGGTTACAATGAG. Translated, it gives CASSEAVLAGGYNE. The whole CDR3 protein reads CASSEAVLAGGYNEQFF.

The table lists this clone with many counts. The read ends 3 residues before the CDR3 terminus; that terminus is restored from the germline J gene. The rearrangement joins TRBV5-1 to TRBJ1-2; D perhaps matches TRBD1 (6 bases). The CDR3 consists of 17 residues. Germline assignment: CDR1 SGHRS and CDR2 YFSETQ. The sequenced CDR3 bases are TGCGCCAGCAGCTTGGCCGGGGCCCAACAGGGTTTGTACGGC. The encoded protein is CASSLAGAQQGLYG. The complete CDR3 reads CASSLAGAQQGLYGYTF.

This clone was seen repeatedly, ten times or more. The CDR3 extends 3 residues past the end of the read, so its final part is completed from the germline J gene. The genes are TRBV5-4 and TRBJ2-7, with a possible D match to TRBD2 (6 bases). The CDR3 is 15 residues long. V lost 4 bases, J lost 0 bases, and 14 bases lay in between. Germline values: CDR1 SGHNT, CDR2 YYREEE (reference sequence). The CDR3 DNA, read in part, is TGTGCCAGCAGCGTTGGGACTCTCAGCTCCTACGAG. Encoded protein: CASSVGTLSSYE. The whole CDR3 sequence is CASSVGTLSSYEQYF. Drawing the rest from reference TRBV5-4 and TRBJ2-7, the complete variable domain is ETGVTQSPTHLIKTRGQQVTLRCSSQSGHNTVSWYQQALGQGPQFIFQYYREEENGRGNFPPRFSGLQFPNYSSELNVNALELDDSALYLCASSVGTLSSYEQYFGPGTRLTVT.

This clone was counted at least ten times. The read gets to within 3 residues of the CDR3 end, and the germline J gene fills in the rest. This same CDR3 is encoded by further DNA sequences in the sample. V gene TRBV5-1 combines with J gene TRBJ1-6; TRBD1 matches at 9 bases. Germline V gives CDR1 SGHRS, CDR2 YFSETQ. This CDR3 contains 15 residues. Trimming took 4 bases from V and 9 from J; bases not matched to a gene: 8. The sequenced CDR3 bases are TGCGCCAGCAGCGGGGGGGACAGGGTGACTTCACCC. Translated, it gives CASSGGDRVTSP. The whole CDR3 protein is CASSGGDRVTSPLHF.